Following are 19 T cell receptor beta chains from one sample sequenced in a study of blood T cell repertoires in COVID-19. TCRdb keeps only in-frame clones here, not all; method: immunoSEQ multiplex PCR. This table has some 96,000 clones, 85% to 90% appearing once. Sequencing used peripheral blood. The receptors were gathered from a human donor in a cohort sampled during active COVID-19.

The rearrangement joins TRBV7-9 to TRBJ2-7; D might be TRBD2 (5 bases). The CDR3 length is 11 residues. Germline V lookup: CDR1 SEHNR, CDR2 FQNEAQ (reference sequence). Trimming stripped 6 bases from V and 3 bases from J, with 6 bases between. The CDR3: CASRGGYEQYF. The CDR3 bases are TGTGCCAGCAGAGGAGGCTACGAGCAGTACTTC.

V is TRBV10-3 and J is TRBJ2-1, with 8 nucleotides matching TRBD2. Germline V CDR1 and CDR2: ENHRY, SYGVKD. The CDR3 extends over 14 amino acids. With 2 bases clipped from V and 10 bases from J, the junction kept 7 bases outside the gene matches. The CDR3 spells CAISERPTSGEQFF. The DNA for the CDR3 is TGTGCCATCAGTGAGCGACCTACTAGCGGAGAGCAGTTCTTC.

This chain joins TRBV24-1 and TRBJ1-5; tentative D call: TRBD1 (5 bases). Germline V gene sequence: CDR1 KGHDR, CDR2 SFDVKD. The germline V and J ends were trimmed by 4 bases and 2 bases, with 8 bases remaining between them. The CDR3 is 14 residues long. CDR3 amino acids: CATSEDNGNQPQHF. The CDR3 bases are TGTGCCACCAGTGAGGACAATGGCAATCAGCCCCAGCATTTT.

The chain carries TRBV27 and TRBJ1-2; D unresolved. Germline loops: CDR1 MNHEY, CDR2 SMNVEV (reference sequence). This CDR3 has 14 residues. V was trimmed by 1 base and J by 7 bases, leaving 13 bases between them. CDR3 coding DNA: TGTGCCAGCAGTTTATTAGGGAGTCGGGGTGGCTACACCTTC. This translates into CASSLLGSRGGYTF.

The CDR3 sequence: CASSSGLAGTAQFF. CDR3 DNA: TGTGCCAGCAGCTCCGGACTAGCAGGGACCGCGCAGTTCTTC. V is TRBV5-6 and J is TRBJ2-1; 8 bases map to TRBD2. The trim removed 3 bases at V and 12 bases at J, leaving 11 bases unmatched. Germline V gives CDR1 SGHDT, CDR2 YYEEEE. The CDR3 loop spans 14 amino acids.

This chain uses TRBV21-1 with TRBJ1-5; the tabulated D call, TRBD1, remains unverified against the DNA. TRBV21-1 is recorded as a pseudogene. The CDR3 covers 15 residues. The CDR3 DNA follows: TGTGCCAGCAACATTACAGGGGGCGGATATCAGCCCCAGCATTTT. This translates into CASNITGGGYQPQHF.

This clone appeared once. The chain joins TRBV9 to TRBJ2-1; 10 bases are a match to TRBD2. This CDR3 region has 19 residues. The V gene end was trimmed by 3 bases and the J gene end by 2 bases; junction bases not matched to a gene: 14. Germline CDR1 is SGDLS and CDR2 is YYNGEE. The CDR3 loop is CASSAYSDSSGRTYNEQFF. The DNA for the CDR3 is TGTGCCAGCAGCGCTTACTCCGACTCTAGCGGGAGAACCTACAATGAGCAGTTCTTC.

This chain uses TRBV4-1 with TRBJ2-7, with TRBD1 matching over 7 bases. There are 14 residues in the CDR3. Trimming took 4 bases from V and 5 from J; bases not matched to a gene: 8. Looked up from germline, CDR1 is MGHRA and CDR2 is YSYEKL. CDR3 sequence reads: CASSPPGTVDEQYF. Written as DNA, the CDR3 is TGCGCCAGCAGCCCTCCCGGGACAGTAGACGAGCAGTACTTC.

The chain uses TRBV11-2 and TRBJ2-3, with D possibly matching TRBD1 (6 bases). V shed 1 base and J shed 0 bases, with 11 bases lying between them. Germline CDR1 SGHAT, CDR2 FQNNGV. The CDR3 contains 16 residues. Here the CDR3 DNA reads TGTGCCAGCAGCTTAGTAGGGACACCTAGCACAGATACGCAGTATTTT. It specifies CASSLVGTPSTDTQYF.

The chain combines TRBV6-1 with TRBJ2-5; TRBD2 matches at 10 bases. This CDR3 has 16 amino acids. Per germline, CDR1 MNHNS and CDR2 SASEGT. V lost 4 bases, J lost 5 bases, and 10 bases stayed unmatched. As DNA, the CDR3 is TGTGCCAGCAGTGGAGTACTAGCGGGGTTCCGGGAGACCCAGTACTTC. It codes for CASSGVLAGFRETQYF.

The chain combines TRBV5-4 with TRBJ2-7; 11 nucleotides align to TRBD2. Germline trimming cut 4 bases from V and 5 bases from J; bases unmatched to any gene: 8. The CDR3 is 15 amino acids. Germline CDR1 SGHNT, CDR2 YYREEE (reference sequence). The CDR3 bases are TGTGCCAGCAGCCAAACTAGCGGGAGCCGAGACGAGCAGTACTTC. Residues: CASSQTSGSRDEQYF. Together with reference TRBV5-4 and TRBJ2-7, the CDR3 gives the full variable domain: ETGVTQSPTHLIKTRGQQVTLRCSSQSGHNTVSWYQQALGQGPQFIFQYYREEENGRGNFPPRFSGLQFPNYSSELNVNALELDDSALYLCASSQTSGSRDEQYFGPGTRLTVT.

This clone was seen a single time. The chain joins TRBV6-5 to TRBJ1-1; 9 bases agree with TRBD1. V lost 6 bases, J lost 1 base, and 3 bases stayed unmatched. Germline V gene sequence: CDR1 MNHEY, CDR2 SVGAGI. This CDR3 is built from 14 residues. DNA for the CDR3: TGTGCCAGCAGACACAGGGGGCAGAACACTGAAGCTTTCTTT. It codes for CASRHRGQNTEAFF.

This chain links TRBV19 with TRBJ1-4; perhaps TRBD1 as D (6 bases). V was pared by 7 bases and J by 7 bases, with 19 bases between. The CDR3 has 15 amino acids. Germline V gene sequence: CDR1 LNHDA, CDR2 SQIVND (reference sequence). CDR3 sequence reads: CASKLTGFSLEKLFF. As DNA, the CDR3 is TGTGCCAGTAAACTAACAGGGTTCTCCCTTGAAAAACTGTTTTTT.

The chain has TRBV5-4 and TRBJ2-3, with 11 bases matching TRBD2. In germline, CDR1 is SGHNT, CDR2 YYREEE (reference sequence). The CDR3 totals 16 residues. Trimming took 3 bases from V and 3 from J; bases not matched to a gene: 6. The CDR3 spells CASSSATSGKTDTQYF. CDR3 coding DNA: TGTGCCAGCAGCTCGGCGACTAGCGGGAAAACAGATACGCAGTATTTT.

The chain uses TRBV11-3 and TRBJ2-7; 8 bases fit TRBD2. Germline lookup yields CDR1 SGHNT and CDR2 YENEEA. This CDR3 spans 18 amino acids. J lost 7 bases, V lost 0 bases, and 17 bases had no gene match. The CDR3 loop reads CASSLDRRGVCGRNEQYF. The DNA of the CDR3 is TGTGCCAGCAGCTTAGATCGCCGGGGGGTTTGCGGGAGGAATGAGCAGTACTTC.

The CDR3 loop reads CASSARGAGANVLTF. The CDR3 DNA follows: TGCGCCAGCAGCGCCAGGGGGGCTGGGGCCAACGTCCTGACTTTC. The V and J genes are TRBV5-1 and TRBJ2-6, with D possibly being TRBD1 (7 bases). Germline CDR1 and CDR2: SGHRS and YFSETQ. This CDR3 contains 15 residues. V was trimmed by 4 bases and J by 2 bases, leaving 10 bases between them.

The rearrangement joins TRBV7-9 to TRBJ2-7, with 7 bases lining up with TRBD1. In germline, CDR1 is SEHNR, CDR2 FQNEAQ (reference sequence). J was trimmed by 4 bases and V by 8 bases; bases with no gene match: 14. This CDR3 has 15 amino acids. CDR3 DNA: TGTGCCAGCCCTCCCCGGGACAGCGTTCCGTACGAGCAGTACTTC. Encoded protein: CASPPRDSVPYEQYF.

This clone was detected only a few times. The J gene is TRBJ1-5, the V gene TRBV6-6; 7 bases are shared with TRBD1. The CDR3 loop spans 15 amino acids. The ends lost 7 bases at V and 1 base at J; junction bases unmatched: 7. CDR1 MNHNY and CDR2 SVGAGI come from the germline V gene (reference sequence). In DNA form, the CDR3 reads TGTGCCAGCAATCACAGGGGCGGGAGCAATCAGCCCCAGCATTTT. It is translated as CASNHRGGSNQPQHF.

The rearrangement uses TRBV11-3 and TRBJ2-1; 7 bases align to TRBD1. Germline CDR1 SGHNT, CDR2 YENEEA. CDR3 length: 15 amino acids. J lost 3 bases, V lost 4 bases, and 6 bases had no gene match. For the CDR3, the DNA is TGTGCCAGCAGCTCGCCGGGACAGAACTACAATGAGCAGTTCTTC. Its translation: CASSSPGQNYNEQFF.